This record looks at one TCR beta chain sequence and its context. The data belong to a study of control samples from healthy donors and cancer patients. Clones were read by immunoSEQ multiplex PCR, and TCRdb kept only the in-frame ones, dropping some. The sample contains 250,000 to 300,000 clones, 82% of which appear only once. Sequencing input: PBMCs. The clonotype originates from a woman in her sixties or seventies with lung cancer.

The CDR3 here is CAWNVKGYNQPQHF. The CDR3 nucleotides read TGTGCCTGGAATGTGAAGGGCTACAATCAGCCCCAGCATTTT. The chain joins TRBV30 to TRBJ1-5; D is undetermined. This CDR3 contains 14 residues. V was trimmed by 4 bases and J by 3 bases, leaving 13 bases between them. Germline CDR1 is GTSNPN and CDR2 is SVGIG (reference sequence).